Included here is one TCR beta chain sequence, with context. This entry comes from a study of blood T cell repertoires in COVID-19. About the research overall: Sites across the United States, Italy and Spain contributed samples from acute and convalescent COVID-19. PBMCs, B-cell-depleted T cells, or T cells were the source of the cDNA or gDNA that made up the material.

In the study's own analysis: By means of reference gene primer amplification, nucleated cell counts were estimated. Sequencing used immunoSEQ multiplex PCR; TCRdb keeps in-frame clones, though not all of them. From that table come the V and J calls and clone size; the DNA was used to work out D and trimming. This table holds fewer than 400,000 clones, 85% found once. This CDR3 comprises 15 residues. Trimming removed 9 bases from V and 3 bases from J; junction bases left unmatched: 14. Per germline, CDR1 SGHAT and CDR2 FQNNGV. The material sequenced was peripheral blood. The V and J genes are TRBV11-2 and TRBJ2-7, with 7 bases identical to TRBD1. The source is a woman in her late teens or twenties with acute or convalescent COVID-19. The CDR3 region is CASAQGQASGYEQYF. The CDR3 nucleotides are TGTGCCAGTGCACAGGGGCAGGCGTCCGGCTACGAGCAGTACTTC.